This T cell receptor beta chain was identified in a study of blood T cell repertoires in COVID-19. The wider study: The United States, Italy and Spain provided the acute and convalescent COVID-19 samples. T cells, B-cell-depleted T cells, or PBMCs provided the cDNA or gDNA that served as material.

This clone was counted a single time. As processed by the authors: Cell counts per sample came from amplifying reference gene primers. Data came from immunoSEQ multiplex PCR; TCRdb stores just in-frame clones and leaves some out. V and J calls and clone size are those listed in that table; D and trimming were worked out from the DNA. The table lists some 100,000 clones, 70% to 90% of them singletons. V lost 5 bases, J lost 6 bases, and 6 bases stayed unmatched. Germline CDR1 reads SEHNR; CDR2 reads FQNEAQ (reference sequence). This CDR3 has 15 residues. Source material: peripheral blood. The receptor was derived from a woman in her 70s with acute or convalescent COVID-19. The chain has TRBV7-9 and TRBJ1-6; 8 bases agree with TRBD1. The CDR3 bases are TGTGCCAGCAGCCTGGACAGGGTTCCTAATTCACCCCTCCACTTT. Protein sequence: CASSLDRVPNSPLHF. Full variable domain (rest looked up from reference TRBV7-9 and TRBJ1-6): DTGVSQNPRHKITKRGQNVTFRCDPISEHNRLYWYRQTLGQGPEFLTYFQNEAQLEKSRLLSDRFSAERPKGSFSTLEIQRTEQGDSAMYLCASSLDRVPNSPLHFGNGTRLTVT.